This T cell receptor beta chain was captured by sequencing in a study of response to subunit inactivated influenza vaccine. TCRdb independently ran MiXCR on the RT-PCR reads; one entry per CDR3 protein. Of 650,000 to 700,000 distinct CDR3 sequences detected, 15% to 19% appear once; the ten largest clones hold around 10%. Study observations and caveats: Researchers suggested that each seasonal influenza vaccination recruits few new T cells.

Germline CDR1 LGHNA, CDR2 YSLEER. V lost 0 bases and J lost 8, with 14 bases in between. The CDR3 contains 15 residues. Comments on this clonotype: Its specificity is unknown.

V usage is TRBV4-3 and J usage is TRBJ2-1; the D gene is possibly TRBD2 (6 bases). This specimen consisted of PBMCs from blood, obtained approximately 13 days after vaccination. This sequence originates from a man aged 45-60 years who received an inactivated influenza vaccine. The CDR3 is CASSQDRLVGDEQFF. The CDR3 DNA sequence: TGCGCCAGCAGCCAAGATAGACTAGTGGGTGATGAGCAGTTCTTC.